The 14 T cell receptor beta chains below come from one sample, sequenced in a study of blood T cells in healthy people across ages. Primed by a sample-barcoded 5' primer and a J-beta primer mix, a second PCR proceeded for roughly 7 to 12 cycles. TCRdb reprocessed the 5' RACE reads with MiXCR, giving one entry per CDR3 protein. The sample comprises about 1,400,000 distinct CDR3 sequences, around 42% of which are singletons, and 6.5% to 10% rests with the top ten. What was sequenced was blood. The receptors here all came from a woman aged 18-29 years in good health.

In the case of this clonotype: A much larger clone differs by one base, so this may be a read error. The genes are TRBV6-5 and TRBJ2-7; D possibly corresponds to TRBD2 (5 bases). This CDR3 has 13 amino acids. CDR1 is MNHEY and CDR2 is SVGAGI in the germline V gene. The ends were cut back, 5 bases at V and 9 bases at J, with 17 bases in the middle. The DNA of the CDR3 is TGTGCCAGCAGTAGCCCCTCTAACCGGGGGCAGTACTTC. As protein: CASSSPSNRGQYF.

This clonotype was detected a few times. As DNA, the CDR3 is TGTGCCAGCAGCGGATTGTGGAGCGGGACTAGCGGGAGCTACGAGCAGTACTTC. Encoded protein: CASSGLWSGTSGSYEQYF. The rearrangement uses TRBV3-1 and TRBJ2-7; the match to TRBD2 covers 14 bases. Trimming cost V 5 bases and J 3 bases; bases outside gene matches: 12. The CDR3 contains 18 residues. CDR1 LGHDT and CDR2 YNNKEL come from the germline V gene (reference sequence).

In this sample, this clonotype turned up once. The chain combines TRBV21-1 with TRBJ2-7. TRBV21-1 corresponds to a pseudogene. The CDR3 runs to 17 residues. The CDR3 protein is CASTKGLAGSFKDEQYF. The CDR3 DNA reads TGTGCCAGCACCAAGGGGCTAGCCGGATCCTTTAAGGACGAGCAGTACTTC.

This clonotype was observed a few times. This chain uses TRBV27 with TRBJ2-2, with unresolved D. Trimming stripped 5 bases from V and 5 bases from J, with 18 bases between. Germline V gene sequence: CDR1 MNHEY, CDR2 SMNVEV (reference sequence). The CDR3 is made up of 16 amino acids. CDR3 nucleotides: TGTGCCAGCAGTCCCCCGCCTCCCCTGGCAACCGGGGAGCTGTTTTTT. This encodes CASSPPPPLATGELFF.

Only a few counts were recorded for this clonotype. The chain is built from TRBV10-3 and TRBJ1-4, with TRBD1 identical over 7 bases. The V segment lost 3 bases and the J segment 7 bases; nucleotides outside the gene matches: 5. The CDR3 covers 14 residues. CDR1 ENHRY and CDR2 SYGVKD come from the germline V gene. CDR3 in DNA: TGTGCCATCAGTGAAGAGGGGGCGGGTGAAAAACTGTTTTTT. As protein: CAISEEGAGEKLFF.

The V call is TRBV6-5, the J call TRBJ2-1, with D possibly being TRBD1 (6 bases). The CDR3 spans 15 residues. Trimming pared 7 bases from V and 0 bases from J, leaving 13 bases between. Germline-derived CDR1 and CDR2 are MNHEY and SVGAGI. The DNA of the CDR3 is TGTGCCAGCACCGACAGGCCTGCCTCCTACAATGAGCAGTTCTTC. Translation gives CASTDRPASYNEQFF.

This chain links TRBV20-1 with TRBJ2-1; D perhaps matches TRBD2 (6 bases). The V gene's germline CDR1 is DFQATT and CDR2 SNEGSKA (reference sequence). V was clipped by 7 bases and J by 8 bases, with 15 bases between them. The CDR3 length is 12 residues. The CDR3 region has the DNA TGCAGTGGTCTGAGGGACTCCCATGAGCAGTTCTTC. Amino acids: CSGLRDSHEQFF.

The rearrangement joins TRBV6-6 to TRBJ2-7; the D gene is possibly TRBD2 (5 bases). There are 14 residues in the CDR3. Germline loops: CDR1 MNHNY, CDR2 SVGAGI (reference sequence). The V and J ends lost 3 bases and 6 bases respectively, with 15 bases between them. In nucleotides, the CDR3 is TGTGCCAGCAGTTATTCCCCGGAGGTAGCCGAGCAGTACTTC. It is translated as CASSYSPEVAEQYF.

The chain is built from TRBV14 and TRBJ1-2, with 7 bases lining up with TRBD1. The CDR3 covers 15 residues. From germline, CDR1 is SGHDN and CDR2 FVKESK. Trimming cost V 0 bases and J 9 bases; bases outside gene matches: 10. CDR3 sequence (DNA): TGTGCCAGCAGCCAAGATCAAGGGGGCACTTCCCGCTACACCTTC. Translation gives CASSQDQGGTSRYTF.

This clonotype appeared a few times. This chain uses TRBV7-8 with TRBJ2-7; 9 positions agree with TRBD2. Unmatched junction bases numbered 4, after V lost 2 bases and J lost 2 bases. The CDR3 consists of 15 residues. The germline gives CDR1 SGHVS, CDR2 FQNEAQ. CDR3 region: CASSLSVAGAYEQYF. In DNA, the CDR3 is TGTGCCAGCAGCTTATCTGTAGCGGGAGCCTACGAGCAGTACTTC.

Regarding this clonotype: A much larger clone sits a single nucleotide away, making a read error possible. V is TRBV6-1 and J is TRBJ2-7; 7 bases line up with TRBD1. CDR1 is MNHNS, CDR2 SASEGT, per germline. V lost 7 bases and J lost 2; bases outside the gene matches: 2. The CDR3 has 12 amino acids. CDR3 DNA: TGTGCCAGCATGGGACAGACCTACGAGCAGTACTTC. Protein: CASMGQTYEQYF.

This rearrangement joins TRBV15 to TRBJ2-5; 7 nucleotides agree with TRBD2. The germline gives CDR1 LNHNV, CDR2 YYDKDF (reference sequence). V trimming: 0 bases; J trimming: 7 bases; junction bases outside the gene matches: 8. CDR3 length: 15 amino acids. CDR3 region: CATSRESGEGWTQYF. For the CDR3, the DNA is TGTGCCACCAGCAGAGAGAGCGGGGAGGGATGGACCCAGTACTTC.

The CDR3 region has the DNA TGCGCCAGCAGCTTGGCCTTCCTCGGAGGGAATGAGCAGTTCTTC. It codes for CASSLAFLGGNEQFF. This rearrangement joins TRBV5-1 to TRBJ2-1; TRBD2 might be the D (6 bases). Trimming removed 0 bases from V and 7 bases from J, with 14 bases in between. The CDR3 is 15 residues long. In germline, CDR1 is SGHRS, CDR2 YFSETQ.

The gene calls are TRBV9 and TRBJ2-1; possible D gene TRBD1, 5 bases. V was cut by 3 bases and J by 10 bases, with 8 bases left in between. The germline V gene encodes CDR1 SGDLS and CDR2 YYNGEE. CDR3 size: 11 residues. The CDR3 protein is CASSGQGEQFF. CDR3 DNA: TGTGCCAGCAGCGGGCAGGGCGAGCAGTTCTTC.